This passage covers 30 T cell receptor beta chains from one sample sequenced in a study of Graves' ophthalmopathy and Graves' hyperthyroidism. The TCR beta CDR3 regions underwent amplification from RNA transcripts. An initial RT-PCR round employing HTBI primers preceded a second-round multiplex PCR. MiXCR, run by TCRdb on the multiplex PCR reads, gives a single entry per CDR3 protein. Found here are about 700,000 distinct CDR3 sequences, 40% of them singletons; the top ten hold less than 55%. The sequenced sample consisted of peripheral blood. These receptor sequences come from an adult man with Graves' ophthalmopathy.

The chain is built from TRBV20-1 and TRBJ1-2, with a tentative D call TRBD1 (6 bases). The V gene's germline CDR1 is DFQATT and CDR2 SNEGSKA (reference sequence). This CDR3 is 13 amino acids long. V dropped 3 bases and J dropped 4 bases, with 12 bases sitting between them. In DNA, the CDR3 is TGCAGTGCTAGGCCGGGGGCGGGCTATGGCTACACCTTC. This encodes CSARPGAGYGYTF.

A few counts support this clonotype. The rearrangement links TRBV19 to TRBJ1-4, with TRBD1 matching over 7 bases. The CDR3 length is 16 residues. Germline assignment: CDR1 LNHDA and CDR2 SQIVND (reference sequence). Trimming removed 4 bases from V and 5 bases from J; junction bases left unmatched: 10. The CDR3 spells CASSTRAGTANEKLFF. The CDR3 bases are TGTGCCAGTAGTACTCGCGCTGGGACAGCAAATGAAAAACTGTTTTTT.

This clonotype came up many times. J is TRBJ1-1 and V is TRBV10-2; no firm D call. In germline, CDR1 is WSHSY, CDR2 SAAADI. Trimming removed 6 bases at V and 1 base at J, with 15 bases between. This CDR3 has 15 amino acids. Here the CDR3 DNA reads TGCGCCAGCAGCGAACCGAGGCCGGGGAACACTGAAGCTTTCTTT. This codes for CASSEPRPGNTEAFF.

In this sample, this clonotype turned up many times. The rearrangement uses TRBV7-2 and TRBJ2-7, with 7 bases lining up with TRBD1. The germline gives CDR1 SGHTA, CDR2 FQGNSA. This CDR3 is built from 15 residues. Germline trimming cut 2 bases from V and 3 bases from J; bases unmatched to any gene: 7. The CDR3 DNA is TGTGCCAGCAGCTTATCAACCGACAGGGACTACGAGCAGTACTTC. It encodes CASSLSTDRDYEQYF.

The V and J genes are TRBV5-4 and TRBJ1-2; 8 nucleotides align to TRBD1. Trimming cost V 0 bases and J 13 bases; bases outside gene matches: 5. CDR1 and CDR2 from the germline V gene are SGHNT and YYREEE (reference sequence). The CDR3 runs to 12 residues. The CDR3, as DNA: TGTGCCAGCAGCTTGGAGGACAGGGCATCCACCTTC. Its protein product is CASSLEDRASTF.

The CDR3: CASSLTSVGELFF. CDR3 coding DNA: TGTGCCAGCAGCTTAACCTCCGTGGGGGAGCTGTTTTTT. This sequence joins TRBV7-9 and TRBJ2-2; D not resolved. Trimming stripped 2 bases from V and 8 bases from J, with 9 bases between. The germline V gene has CDR1 SEHNR and CDR2 FQNEAQ (reference sequence). CDR3 length: 13 residues.

The CDR3 bases are TGCAGCGTTGGACTAGGGGTAGGCCAGCCCCAGCATTTT. Protein product: CSVGLGVGQPQHF. The V and J genes are TRBV29-1 and TRBJ1-5; TRBD1 might be the D (5 bases). V was clipped by 4 bases and J by 7 bases, with 14 bases between them. Per germline, CDR1 SQVTM and CDR2 ANQGSEA. This CDR3 contains 13 residues.

Note on this clonotype: This may stem from a read error, because a much larger clone lies one nucleotide away. The chain has TRBV10-3 and TRBJ1-4, with D uncertain. V was trimmed by 10 bases and J by 6 bases, leaving 21 bases between them. Germline lookup yields CDR1 ENHRY and CDR2 SYGVKD. This CDR3 is 15 amino acids long. The CDR3 nucleotides are TGTGCCAGCGGCTTAGCCGGGTCGGCTGATGAAAAACTGTTTTTT. As protein: CASGLAGSADEKLFF.

The gene calls are TRBV20-1 and TRBJ2-7; 7 bases fit TRBD2. The CDR3 has 15 residues. The V gene's germline CDR1 is DFQATT and CDR2 SNEGSKA (reference sequence). J lost 0 bases, V lost 3 bases, and 8 bases had no gene match. CDR3: CSASRDYEISYEQYF. The CDR3 coding sequence is TGCAGTGCTAGTAGGGACTACGAAATCTCCTACGAGCAGTACTTC.

The CDR3 coding sequence is TGTGCCAGCAGCCAAGTATCGCTAGCGGAAGAGACCCAGTACTTC. Translated, it gives CASSQVSLAEETQYF. This chain connects TRBV7-9 to TRBJ2-5; the match to TRBD2 covers 7 bases. V gave up 5 bases and J gave up 3 bases; unmatched junction bases: 9. This CDR3 is 15 amino acids long. The germline V gene has CDR1 SEHNR and CDR2 FQNEAQ (reference sequence).

The CDR3, as DNA: TGCAGTGCTAGAGTCCTAGGACAGGGACTTTATAACACCTTC. Its protein is CSARVLGQGLYNTF. The V call is TRBV20-1, the J call TRBJ1-2, with 8 bases fitting TRBD1. The germline gives CDR1 DFQATT, CDR2 SNEGSKA (reference sequence). After removal of 1 base from V and 12 bases from J, the junction contained 13 bases not matched to a gene. This CDR3 is built from 14 residues.

This clonotype was observed many times. The CDR3 DNA reads as TGCAGCGTTGACAAACAGGGCAAGGCTGGCTACACCTTC. Translating gives CSVDKQGKAGYTF. The J gene is TRBJ1-2, the V gene TRBV29-1; D is perhaps TRBD1 (6 bases). The CDR3 has 13 amino acids. The germline V gene has CDR1 SQVTM and CDR2 ANQGSEA. With 3 bases removed from V and 7 bases from J, the gap between germline ends came to 15 bases.

This clonotype came up many times. The chain links TRBV7-3 to TRBJ2-5; TRBD2 matches 11 bases. V gave up 5 bases and J gave up 0 bases; unmatched junction bases: 5. This CDR3 is built from 16 residues. The germline V gene has CDR1 SGHTA and CDR2 FQGTGA. The CDR3 spells CASSPTSGKYQETQYF. CDR3 coding DNA: TGTGCCAGCAGCCCGACTAGCGGGAAGTACCAAGAGACCCAGTACTTC.

This chain links TRBV7-4 with TRBJ1-5; D is unclear. CDR1 SGHVT and CDR2 SQSDAQ come from the germline V gene. V was cut by 3 bases and J by 0 bases, with 12 bases left in between. The CDR3 length is 16 residues. The CDR3 sequence: CASSFISNYSNQPQHF. CDR3 DNA sequence: TGTGCCAGCAGCTTTATCTCGAATTATAGCAATCAGCCCCAGCATTTT.

The gene calls are TRBV25-1 and TRBJ1-2, with 8 bases lining up with TRBD1. Trimming removed 4 bases from V and 3 bases from J; junction bases left unmatched: 13. The CDR3 spans 17 residues. Germline CDR1 is MGHDK and CDR2 is SYGVNS. The chain's CDR3 is CASSASEGQAEYYGYTF. CDR3 DNA sequence: TGTGCCAGCAGTGCTAGTGAGGGACAGGCCGAATACTATGGCTACACCTTC.

The chain employs TRBV29-1 and TRBJ1-5; perhaps TRBD1 as D (6 bases). Germline V gene lookup returns CDR1 SQVTM and CDR2 ANQGSEA. The V end was cut by 8 bases, the J end by 5 bases, with 16 bases between. The CDR3 has 13 residues. The CDR3 here is CSLGSTGYQPQHF. In DNA form, the CDR3 reads TGCAGCTTAGGATCAACAGGGTATCAGCCCCAGCATTTT.

This clonotype was seen many times. The chain employs TRBV7-6 and TRBJ2-5; D assignment may be TRBD1 or TRBD2 (5 bases each). In germline, CDR1 is SGHVS, CDR2 FNYEAQ. V lost 0 bases and J 5 bases, leaving 10 bases between the germline ends. The CDR3 extends over 14 amino acids. The CDR3 bases are TGTGCCAGCAGCTTAGCGCTGAGGGGCGAGACCCAGTACTTC. This sequence encodes CASSLALRGETQYF. The full variable domain, rest sourced from reference TRBV7-6 and TRBJ2-5, is GAGVSQSPRYKVTKRGQDVALRCDPISGHVSLYWYRQALGQGPEFLTYFNYEAQQDKSGLPNDRFSAERPEGSISTLTIQRTEQRDSAMYRCASSLALRGETQYFGPGTRLLVL.

This clonotype was picked up a small number of times. This chain connects TRBV7-2 to TRBJ2-7; 11 positions match TRBD2. Germline V CDR1 and CDR2: SGHTA, FQGNSA. Trimming removed 3 bases from V and 0 bases from J; junction bases left unmatched: 7. The CDR3 covers 17 residues. CDR3 sequence: CASSFLAGGPNSYEQYF. The CDR3 nucleotides are TGTGCCAGCAGCTTTTTAGCGGGAGGGCCGAACTCCTACGAGCAGTACTTC.

A note on this clonotype: This sequence may be a read error, since a much larger clone differs from it by one base. The chain joins TRBV5-1 to TRBJ2-7, with D perhaps matching TRBD2 (5 bases). The V end lost 0 bases, the J end lost 5 bases, and 15 bases lay between the germline ends. The CDR3 consists of 15 residues. Germline CDR1 SGHRS, CDR2 YFSETQ. CDR3 sequence reads: CASSLDFASNDEQYV. The CDR3 bases are TGCGCCAGCAGCTTGGACTTTGCTAGCAACGACGAGCAGTACGTC.

This sequence joins TRBV15 and TRBJ1-3; TRBD1 matches 7 bases. The CDR3 has 16 residues. Germline CDR1 and CDR2: LNHNV and YYDKDF (reference sequence). The V gene end was trimmed by 1 base and the J gene end by 0 bases; junction bases not matched to a gene: 3. CDR3 loop: CATSRGTGFSGNTIYF. The CDR3 DNA reads as TGTGCCACCAGCAGAGGGACAGGCTTCTCTGGAAACACCATATATTTT.

The V gene is TRBV2, the J gene TRBJ1-4, with a possible D match to TRBD1 (6 bases). Deletions cut 2 bases from V and 8 bases from J, with 12 bases between. The CDR3 has 14 amino acids. CDR1 and CDR2 from the germline V gene are SNHLY and FYNNEI. The CDR3 loop is CASSEMGAGEKLFF. DNA of the CDR3: TGTGCCAGCAGTGAAATGGGGGCCGGAGAAAAACTGTTTTTT. Full variable domain (rest looked up from reference TRBV2 and TRBJ1-4): EPEVTQTPSHQVTQMGQEVILRCVPISNHLYFYWYRQILGQKVEFLVSFYNNEISEKSEIFDDQFSVERPDGSNFTLKIRSTKLEDSAMYFCASSEMGAGEKLFFGSGTQLSVL.

This clonotype showed up many times. The V call is TRBV10-3, the J call TRBJ2-2; 11 nucleotides line up with TRBD2. This CDR3 has 17 residues. The V segment lost 4 bases and the J segment 2 bases; nucleotides outside the gene matches: 6. Germline CDR1 ENHRY, CDR2 SYGVKD. The CDR3 reads CAISGSLAGDNTGELFF. For the CDR3, the DNA is TGTGCCATCAGTGGATCACTAGCGGGGGACAACACCGGGGAGCTGTTTTTT.

J is TRBJ1-3 and V is TRBV12-3 or TRBV12-4, with D unresolved. This CDR3 comprises 12 residues. Trimming stripped 5 bases from V and 5 bases from J, with 7 bases between. The CDR3 region is CASSQQRNTIYF. The CDR3, as DNA: TGTGCCAGCAGTCAACAGAGAAACACCATATATTTT.

In its sample, this clonotype was seen many times. The V call is TRBV13, the J call TRBJ1-6, with no clear D. Germline values: CDR1 PRHDT, CDR2 FYEKMQ (reference sequence). Deletions cut 7 bases from V and 5 bases from J, with 15 bases between. CDR3 length: 15 residues. CDR3 in DNA: TGTGCCAGCAAGCGTCGTGCGGGAGATAATTCACCCCTCCACTTT. It is translated as CASKRRAGDNSPLHF.

Only a few counts were recorded for this clonotype. The chain joins TRBV2 to TRBJ2-2; 9 bases fit TRBD1. CDR1 is SNHLY, CDR2 FYNNEI, per germline. With 6 bases clipped from V and 5 bases from J, the junction kept 7 bases outside the gene matches. This CDR3 is 15 amino acids long. The CDR3 nucleotides are TGTGCCAGCAGGGGACAGGGAAAGATTACCGGGGAGCTGTTTTTT. Its protein is CASRGQGKITGELFF.

This clonotype turned up a few times. The chain has TRBV9 and TRBJ1-6; a weak D match, TRBD1 (5 bases). The CDR3 spans 14 residues. Looked up from germline, CDR1 is SGDLS and CDR2 is YYNGEE. Trimming removed 6 bases at V and 3 bases at J, with 10 bases between. DNA of the CDR3: TGTGCCAGCATGGGCAGGGACTATAATTCACCCCTCCACTTT. Encoded protein: CASMGRDYNSPLHF.

The genes are TRBV5-6 and TRBJ1-5; no clear D gene. This CDR3 comprises 14 residues. V lost 3 bases and J lost 5, with 12 bases in between. The germline gives CDR1 SGHDT, CDR2 YYEEEE. This CDR3 reads CASSYRVVDQPQHF. CDR3 in DNA: TGTGCCAGCAGCTATAGGGTAGTGGATCAGCCCCAGCATTTT.

The V gene is TRBV10-3, the J gene TRBJ1-1, with TRBD1 as a possible D gene (5 bases). Per germline, CDR1 ENHRY and CDR2 SYGVKD. The CDR3 extends over 16 amino acids. V lost 4 bases and J 4 bases, leaving 19 bases between the germline ends. CDR3 nucleotide sequence: TGTGCCATCAGTGCTGAGAAGGACACCCTGAGCACTGAAGCTTTCTTT. Protein sequence: CAISAEKDTLSTEAFF.

There are a few counts of this clonotype. V and J are TRBV7-9 and TRBJ2-7; 11 bases fit TRBD2. The CDR3 is 17 amino acids. Germline values: CDR1 SEHNR, CDR2 FQNEAQ (reference sequence). Trimming removed 3 bases from V and 2 bases from J; junction bases left unmatched: 9. The CDR3 DNA sequence: TGTGCCAGCAGCTTGGGTGTTAGGACTAGCGGGCCCTACGAGCAGTACTTC. Translating it yields CASSLGVRTSGPYEQYF.

As to this clonotype: A read error may be the cause here, since a much bigger clone is one base away. This chain connects TRBV20-1 to TRBJ2-2; maybe TRBD1 (6 bases). The V end was cut by 3 bases, the J end by 4 bases, with 12 bases between. This CDR3 has 14 amino acids. Germline V CDR1 and CDR2: DFQATT, SNEGSKA (reference sequence). The DNA for the CDR3 is TGCAGTGCTAGGCTCAGGGGTATCACCGGGGAGCTGTTTTTT. It codes for CSARLRGITGELFF.